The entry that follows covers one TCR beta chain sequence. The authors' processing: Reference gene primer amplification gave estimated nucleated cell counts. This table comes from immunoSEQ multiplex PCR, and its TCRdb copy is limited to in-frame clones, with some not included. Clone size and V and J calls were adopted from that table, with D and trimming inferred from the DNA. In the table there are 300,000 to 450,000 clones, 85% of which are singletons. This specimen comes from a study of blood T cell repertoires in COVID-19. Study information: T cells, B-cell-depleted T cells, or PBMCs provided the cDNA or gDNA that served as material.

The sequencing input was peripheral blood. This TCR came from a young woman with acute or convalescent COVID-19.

The CDR3 region is CACLLRGKVYSPLHF. CDR3 in DNA: TGTGCCTGCCTCCTTAGAGGCAAGGTCTACTCACCCCTCCACTTT. The V gene is TRBV30, the J gene TRBJ1-6, with D hard to call. V was trimmed by 6 bases and J by 10 bases, leaving 22 bases between them. Per the germline V gene, CDR1 is GTSNPN and CDR2 is SVGIG (reference sequence). This CDR3 contains 15 residues.